These 25 T cell receptor beta chains came from one sample sequenced in a study of shared clonotypes between healthy human individuals. The repertoire was sequenced with immunoSEQ multiplex PCR; TCRdb's copy has only in-frame clones and lacks some. In the table there are roughly 300,000 clones, more than 60% of which are singletons. The specimen sequenced was memory CD4+ T cells sorted from blood. Subset: CD45RA-negative fraction. The receptors shown here come from a man under 40 in good health.

The chain has TRBV5-4 and TRBJ2-3; 7 bases map to TRBD2. Germline V gene lookup returns CDR1 SGHNT and CDR2 YYREEE (reference sequence). J was trimmed by 2 bases and V by 4 bases; bases with no gene match: 7. This CDR3 has 15 residues. The CDR3 sequence is CASSLGAGDTDTQYF. DNA for the CDR3: TGTGCCAGCAGCCTCGGGGCGGGAGACACAGATACGCAGTATTTT.

This clone was detected only a few times. The V call is TRBV10-2, the J call TRBJ2-5, with 9 positions matching TRBD2. CDR3 size: 17 residues. J gave up 3 bases and V 3 bases, and 11 bases lay outside the gene matches. CDR1 is WSHSY and CDR2 is SAAADI in the germline V gene. In DNA, the CDR3 is TGCGCCAGCAGTGATTACCCTCGGGCTAGCGGGAAAGAGACCCAGTACTTC. Its protein product is CASSDYPRASGKETQYF.

The CDR3 spells CASSPGPGRAGTDTQYF. DNA for the CDR3: TGTGCCAGCTCACCAGGCCCGGGAAGAGCGGGCACAGATACGCAGTATTTT. The chain combines TRBV18 with TRBJ2-3; the D gene is possibly TRBD2 (5 bases). Germline CDR1 reads KGHSH; CDR2 reads LQKENI. V was trimmed by 2 bases and J by 1 base, leaving 16 bases between them. This CDR3 contains 17 residues.

This CDR3 is CASSESPPTSASRFRWETQYF. CDR3 DNA: TGTGCCAGCAGTGAAAGTCCCCCGACCTCCGCTAGCCGCTTTCGGTGGGAGACCCAGTACTTC. The chain uses TRBV6-1 and TRBJ2-5, with D possibly being TRBD2 (5 bases). The CDR3 extends over 21 amino acids. Germline CDR1 is MNHNS and CDR2 is SASEGT. Trimming removed 2 bases from V and 5 bases from J, with 33 bases in between.

This clone was counted at least ten times. The genes are TRBV5-4 and TRBJ1-4; D is undetermined. The ends were cut back, 2 bases at V and 4 bases at J, with 6 bases in the middle. CDR3 length: 13 residues. Germline CDR1 and CDR2: SGHNT and YYREEE (reference sequence). The DNA of the CDR3 is TGTGCCAGCAGCTTAAACTTTAATGAAAAACTGTTTTTT. Protein product: CASSLNFNEKLFF.

This clone was seen only once. The rearrangement joins TRBV29-1 to TRBJ2-3; the D is unclear. The CDR3 is made up of 13 amino acids. Trimming shortened V by 3 bases and J by 5 bases, and 12 bases separated the two germline ends. CDR1 is SQVTM and CDR2 is ANQGSEA in the germline V gene. The CDR3: CSVDLNTGDTQYF. The DNA of the CDR3 is TGCAGCGTTGACCTGAATACCGGAGATACGCAGTATTTT.

This clone was found once. V is TRBV2 and J is TRBJ2-7; TRBD1 might be the D (6 bases). Germline assignment: CDR1 SNHLY and CDR2 FYNNEI. The V end lost 6 bases, the J end lost 1 base, and 13 bases lay between the germline ends. The CDR3 totals 14 residues. The CDR3 loop is CASSNVRGSYEQYF. Here the CDR3 DNA reads TGTGCCAGCAGCAATGTCAGGGGATCCTACGAGCAGTACTTC. Looking up the rest from reference TRBV2 and TRBJ2-7 gives the full variable domain: EPEVTQTPSHQVTQMGQEVILRCVPISNHLYFYWYRQILGQKVEFLVSFYNNEISEKSEIFDDQFSVERPDGSNFTLKIRSTKLEDSAMYFCASSNVRGSYEQYFGPGTRLTVT.

This sequence joins TRBV19 and TRBJ2-1; 9 positions agree with TRBD2. The germline gives CDR1 LNHDA, CDR2 SQIVND (reference sequence). Germline trimming cut 5 bases from V and 6 bases from J; bases unmatched to any gene: 8. The CDR3 is made up of 15 amino acids. CDR3 nucleotide sequence: TGTGCCAGTAGTGTTAGCGGGAGTCGGGGCAATGAGCAGTTCTTC. It encodes CASSVSGSRGNEQFF.

This chain links TRBV11-2 with TRBJ2-2; TRBD1 is a possible D gene (5 bases). This CDR3 region has 15 residues. Per germline, CDR1 SGHAT and CDR2 FQNNGV. The V end was cut by 5 bases, the J end by 7 bases, with 17 bases between. The CDR3 is CASSPAGLSNGELFF. CDR3 coding DNA: TGTGCCAGCAGCCCCGCAGGGCTAAGCAACGGGGAGCTGTTTTTT.

The chain is built from TRBV2 and TRBJ1-1, with D possibly matching TRBD1 (6 bases). Trimming stripped 1 base from V and 8 bases from J, with 20 bases between. Germline CDR1 reads SNHLY; CDR2 reads FYNNEI. The CDR3 spans 16 residues. The chain's CDR3 is CASSEGAYRVFAEAFF. CDR3 nucleotide sequence: TGTGCCAGCAGTGAAGGGGCCTACAGGGTATTTGCGGAAGCTTTCTTT.

J is TRBJ1-4 and V is TRBV7-9; D is unresolved. With 5 bases removed from V and 4 bases from J, the gap between germline ends came to 11 bases. This CDR3 contains 14 residues. From germline, CDR1 is SEHNR and CDR2 FQNEAQ (reference sequence). In nucleotides, the CDR3 is TGTGCCAGCAGCCGTGGAGAGGTTAATGAAAAACTGTTTTTT. Protein: CASSRGEVNEKLFF.

For the CDR3, the DNA is TGCGCCAGCAGTGAGTCGCCCAAACGAGATGAGCAGTTCTTC. Its translation: CASSESPKRDEQFF. The chain is built from TRBV10-2 and TRBJ2-1; D ambiguous. V gave up 0 bases and J gave up 8 bases, with 11 bases separating them. Germline V gives CDR1 WSHSY, CDR2 SAAADI. The CDR3 has 14 residues.

The chain uses TRBV7-9 and TRBJ1-1, with D unresolved. Trimming stripped 1 base from V and 7 bases from J, with 16 bases between. This CDR3 has 15 residues. Germline values: CDR1 SEHNR, CDR2 FQNEAQ (reference sequence). The CDR3 loop reads CASSLVGGPHLEAFF. In DNA, the CDR3 is TGTGCCAGCAGCTTAGTAGGTGGGCCCCACCTTGAAGCTTTCTTT. Drawing the rest from reference TRBV7-9 and TRBJ1-1, the complete variable domain is DTGVSQNPRHKITKRGQNVTFRCDPISEHNRLYWYRQTLGQGPEFLTYFQNEAQLEKSRLLSDRFSAERPKGSFSTLEIQRTEQGDSAMYLCASSLVGGPHLEAFFGQGTRLTVV.

This clone has just a few counts. The chain carries TRBV6-4 and TRBJ2-2; D not certain. CDR1 MRHNA and CDR2 SNTAGT come from the germline V gene. This CDR3 region has 15 residues. Trimming stripped 0 bases from V and 4 bases from J, with 9 bases between. CDR3: CASSDSKQSTGELFF. The CDR3 region has the DNA TGTGCCAGCAGTGACTCGAAGCAGTCCACCGGGGAGCTGTTTTTT.

This chain joins TRBV28 and TRBJ2-7; 7 positions match TRBD1. Germline V gene sequence: CDR1 MDHEN, CDR2 SYDVKM. The CDR3 has 14 residues. V trimming: 7 bases; J trimming: 3 bases; junction bases outside the gene matches: 9. The DNA for the CDR3 is TGTGCCAGCACGAGGGGGCAAACCAACTACGAGCAGTACTTC. Translating gives CASTRGQTNYEQYF.

The chain combines TRBV29-1 with TRBJ2-2; TRBD2 matches 11 bases. J lost 5 bases, V lost 7 bases, and 3 bases had no gene match. Germline V lookup: CDR1 SQVTM, CDR2 ANQGSEA. The CDR3 has 13 amino acids. CDR3 loop: CSGRLAGTGELFF. CDR3 in DNA: TGCAGCGGGAGACTAGCGGGAACCGGGGAGCTGTTTTTT.

J is TRBJ2-3 and V is TRBV25-1; no clear D. Germline V gene lookup returns CDR1 MGHDK and CDR2 SYGVNS. The V gene lost 1 base and the J gene lost 2 bases, with 13 bases spanning the gap. The CDR3 has 16 amino acids. The CDR3 region has the DNA TGTGCCAGCAGTGAATCCCAAACCTCCCCCACAGATACGCAGTATTTT. It specifies CASSESQTSPTDTQYF.

This clone was seen at least ten times. The chain is built from TRBV7-6 and TRBJ2-3; D remains unclear. V lost 1 base, J lost 4 bases, and 6 bases lay in between. The CDR3 runs 13 residues. Germline CDR1 and CDR2: SGHVS and FNYEAQ. The chain's CDR3 is CASSLDSPDTQYF. The CDR3 region has the DNA TGTGCCAGCAGCTTAGACAGTCCAGATACGCAGTATTTT.

The chain couples TRBV7-9 to TRBJ2-2; no reliable D call. The CDR3 has 13 residues. From germline, CDR1 is SEHNR and CDR2 FQNEAQ (reference sequence). V was shortened by 1 base and J by 3 bases, with 3 bases between the two germline ends. In DNA form, the CDR3 reads TGTGCCAGCAGCTTAGAGTACACCGGGGAGCTGTTTTTT. This translates into CASSLEYTGELFF.

This clone came up a few times. Here the CDR3 reads CAAHRDFAQPQHF. CDR3 sequence (DNA): TGTGCCGCGCACCGGGATTTTGCTCAGCCCCAGCATTTT. The gene calls are TRBV6-6 and TRBJ1-5; no clear D gene. V was cut by 11 bases and J by 6 bases, with 17 bases left in between. This CDR3 spans 13 amino acids. Germline CDR1 reads MNHNY; CDR2 reads SVGAGI (reference sequence).

This sequence joins TRBV29-1 and TRBJ2-7; D is tentatively TRBD1 or TRBD2 (5 bases each). The CDR3 extends over 13 amino acids. Germline V gene lookup returns CDR1 SQVTM and CDR2 ANQGSEA. V was clipped by 4 bases and J by 3 bases, with 13 bases between them. Here the CDR3 reads CSVVTWGSYEQYF. DNA of the CDR3: TGCAGCGTTGTCACCTGGGGGAGCTACGAGCAGTACTTC.

This chain connects TRBV9 to TRBJ1-2; 7 bases match TRBD1. The CDR3 runs to 13 residues. J lost 3 bases, V lost 5 bases, and 4 bases had no gene match. The germline V gene encodes CDR1 SGDLS and CDR2 YYNGEE. CDR3 in amino acids: CASSLQGDYGYTF. The DNA of the CDR3 is TGTGCCAGCAGTCTTCAGGGGGACTATGGCTACACCTTC.

The V gene is TRBV10-3, the J gene TRBJ1-2; 11 bases are shared with TRBD1. The CDR3 has 15 residues. In germline, CDR1 is ENHRY, CDR2 SYGVKD. V lost 7 bases and J lost 8; bases outside the gene matches: 12. In nucleotides, the CDR3 is TGTGCCATCACTCCCGGTACTGGGACAGGGGGAGGCTACACCTTC. It is translated as CAITPGTGTGGGYTF.

The chain is built from TRBV28 and TRBJ2-3; no firm D call. The length of the CDR3 is 14 residues. Germline V gives CDR1 MDHEN, CDR2 SYDVKM. The germline V and J ends were trimmed by 2 bases and 0 bases, with 6 bases remaining between them. CDR3 bases: TGTGCCAGCAGTTTAGGCCGAAGCACAGATACGCAGTATTTT. As protein: CASSLGRSTDTQYF.

This clone was recorded many times. This chain links TRBV6-4 with TRBJ2-1; D assignment may be TRBD1 or TRBD2 (6 bases each). Germline lookup yields CDR1 MRHNA and CDR2 SNTAGT. The V end was cut by 3 bases, the J end by 9 bases, with 21 bases between. This CDR3 is 16 amino acids long. The CDR3 nucleotides read TGTGCCAGCAGTGAAAGGATGGGGGGCAATATTGTTGAGCAGTTCTTC. It translates to CASSERMGGNIVEQFF.